This section outlines one T cell receptor beta chain sequence together with its context. Antigen: not known. Cells stained for CD3, CD4, CD8, CD45RA, CD27 and viability were sorted into four CD45RA/CD27 subsets. This sample was included in a study of naive and memory T cell subsets. Study observations and caveats: Naive repertoires, especially CD8, held a few larger clonotypes, possibly memory cells re-expressing CD45RA.

Two oligonucleotides, mixed equimolar, formed the beta constant-region primer covering TRBC1 and TRBC2. Ligated cDNA was amplified by four rounds of PCR with nested alpha and beta constant-region primers and SP2. The cDNA 3' end received a ligated single-stranded oligonucleotide carrying the SP2 primer and a 12-nucleotide UMI. TCRdb processed the UMI-ligation and nested PCR reads anew with MiXCR; each CDR3 protein has one entry. Found here are about 150,000 distinct CDR3 sequences, roughly 22% of them singletons; the top ten hold 0.11%. The clonotype originates from a human donor in good health. The sample was naive CD4+ T cells from blood.

CDR3 sequence (DNA): TGTGCCGCTATGGGGGAGGAATATGAGCAGTTCTTC. Translating gives CAAMGEEYEQFF. The chain uses TRBV10-3 and TRBJ2-1; D may be TRBD2 (6 bases). The ends were cut back, 11 bases at V and 8 bases at J, with 16 bases in the middle. In germline, CDR1 is ENHRY, CDR2 SYGVKD. The CDR3 is made up of 12 amino acids.